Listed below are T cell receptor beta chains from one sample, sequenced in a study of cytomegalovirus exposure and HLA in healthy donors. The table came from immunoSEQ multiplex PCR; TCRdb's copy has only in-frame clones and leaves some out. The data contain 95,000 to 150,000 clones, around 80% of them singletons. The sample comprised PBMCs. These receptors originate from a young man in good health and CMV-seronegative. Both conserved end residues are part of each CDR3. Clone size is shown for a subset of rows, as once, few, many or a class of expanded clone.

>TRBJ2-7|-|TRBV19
CASSIPNSGSYEQYF
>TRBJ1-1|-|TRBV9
CASSATTGDAEAFF
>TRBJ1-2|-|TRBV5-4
CASSGGQGNYGYTF
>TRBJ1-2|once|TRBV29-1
CSVVFPGQDYGYTF
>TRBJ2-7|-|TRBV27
CASSLLRKGEQYF
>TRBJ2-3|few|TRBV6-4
CASSVGGSTDTQYF
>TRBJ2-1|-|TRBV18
CASSQGTAYYNEQFF
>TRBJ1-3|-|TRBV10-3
CAISESGPSPGNTIYF
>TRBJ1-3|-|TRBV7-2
CASSLIGQDSGNTIYF
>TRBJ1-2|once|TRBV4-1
CASSQGQGYGYTF
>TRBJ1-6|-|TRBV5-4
CASSFAQGNSPLHF
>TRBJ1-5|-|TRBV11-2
CASSSTGGRQPQHF
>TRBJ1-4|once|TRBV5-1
CASSLGAMGGHEKLFF
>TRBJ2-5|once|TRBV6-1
CASSERPGQETQYF
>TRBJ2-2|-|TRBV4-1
CASSQVGPGTGELFF
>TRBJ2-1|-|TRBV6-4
CASSVAEGQYNEQFF
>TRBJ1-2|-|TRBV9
CASSSWTGGDYGYTF
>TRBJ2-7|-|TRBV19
CASRTGTGEQYF
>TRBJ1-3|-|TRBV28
CASTQWGHPSSGNTIYF
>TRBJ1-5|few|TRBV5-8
CASSLLQPQHF
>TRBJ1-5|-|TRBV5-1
CASSTGQANQPQHF
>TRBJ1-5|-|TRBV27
CASSLRTGGHYSNQPQHF
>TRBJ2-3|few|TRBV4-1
CASSHQSGTSGEGRDTQYF
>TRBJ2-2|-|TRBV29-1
CSVLTVPTNTGELFF
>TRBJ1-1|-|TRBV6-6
CASSYSVNTEAFF
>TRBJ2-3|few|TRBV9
CASGGGGDTDTQYF
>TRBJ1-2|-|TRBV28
CASSFLLTGISNYGYTF
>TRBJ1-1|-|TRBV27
CASSLSKGQGARNTEAFF
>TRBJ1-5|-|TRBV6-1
CASSERGNNQPQHF
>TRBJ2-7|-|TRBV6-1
CASSEETSGAYEQYF
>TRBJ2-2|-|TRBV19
CASSMAGGTGELFF
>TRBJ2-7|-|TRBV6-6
CASRQTGPPYEQYF
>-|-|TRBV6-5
CASSSGLPSSYEQYF
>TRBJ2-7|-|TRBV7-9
CASSFPDRAEQYF
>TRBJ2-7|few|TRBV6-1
CASSEEAGEIREQYF
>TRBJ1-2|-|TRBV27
CASRGQGAYGYTF
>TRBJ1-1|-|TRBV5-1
CASSLDRGRGPEAFF
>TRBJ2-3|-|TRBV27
CASTLGALAGGGTGTDTQYF
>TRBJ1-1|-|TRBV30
CAWSPQGGAAFF
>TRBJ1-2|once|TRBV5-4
CASSLDATGGGYGYTF
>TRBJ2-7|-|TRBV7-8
CASSLGTRSYEQYF
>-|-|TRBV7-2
CASSFRTGPSSYEQYF
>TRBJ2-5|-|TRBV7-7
CASSLTGEGTQYF
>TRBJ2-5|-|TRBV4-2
CASSQDASGGSGETQYF
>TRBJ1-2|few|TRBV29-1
CSVGMRGQNYGYTF
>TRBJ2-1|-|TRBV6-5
CASSSGTENYNEQFF
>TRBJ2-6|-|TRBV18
CASSPGTGYSGANVLTF
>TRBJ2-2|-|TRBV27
CASSYSGRTLNGELFF